This entry is about one TCR beta chain. What it binds is unknown. These data are taken from a study of T cells after yellow fever vaccination. Whole-study results and caveats: Most primary-vaccination clones reappeared after the booster (approximately 95% CD4, 88% CD8). Overlap between CD4 and CD8 compartments was detected for a small share of clonotypes.

TCRdb re-called the 5' RACE reads with MiXCR, one entry per CDR3 protein. The table has 300,000 to 400,000 distinct CDR3 sequences, 8.7% seen once. The V gene lost 1 base and the J gene lost 7 bases, with 8 bases spanning the gap. CDR3 size: 13 residues. Germline CDR1 reads SGHKS; CDR2 reads YYEKEE (reference sequence). V gene TRBV5-5 combines with J gene TRBJ1-4; D gene unclear. This specimen was PBMCs, taken on the day of the first yellow fever vaccination. The clonotype originates from a man between 18 and 35 years old who received the YFV17D yellow fever vaccine. In nucleotides, the CDR3 is TGTGCCAGCAGCTTGAGGGCTTCTGAAAAACTGTTTTTT. Residues: CASSLRASEKLFF.